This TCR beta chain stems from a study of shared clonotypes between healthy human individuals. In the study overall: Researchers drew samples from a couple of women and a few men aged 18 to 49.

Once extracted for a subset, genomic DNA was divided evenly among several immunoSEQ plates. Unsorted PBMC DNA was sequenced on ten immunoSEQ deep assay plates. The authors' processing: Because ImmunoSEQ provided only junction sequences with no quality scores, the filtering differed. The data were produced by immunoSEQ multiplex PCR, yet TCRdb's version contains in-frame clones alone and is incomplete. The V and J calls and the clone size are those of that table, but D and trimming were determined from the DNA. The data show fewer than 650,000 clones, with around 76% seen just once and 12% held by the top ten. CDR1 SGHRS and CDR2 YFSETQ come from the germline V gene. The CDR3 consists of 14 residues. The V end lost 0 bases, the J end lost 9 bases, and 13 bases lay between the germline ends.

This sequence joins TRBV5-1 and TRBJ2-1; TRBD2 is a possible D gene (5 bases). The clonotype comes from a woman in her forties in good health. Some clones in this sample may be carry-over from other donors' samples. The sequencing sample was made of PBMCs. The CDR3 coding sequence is TGCGCCAGCAGCTTGGCCGTCTCTAGCTCTGAGCAGTTCTTC. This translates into CASSLAVSSSEQFF.